The 30 T cell receptor beta chains in this list originate from one sample, sequenced in a study of Graves' ophthalmopathy and Graves' hyperthyroidism (dated by TCRdb to the late 2010s). TCRdb names Illumina HiSeq 2000 as the instrument used. For repertoire sequencing, the TCR beta CDR3 regions were amplified from RNA transcripts. HTBI primers and the Qiagen OneStep RT-PCR kit were used in a first-round RT-PCR, which was followed by a second-round multiplex PCR, size selection and purification. The public sequencing data were trimmed at Q25 with fastp and processed into clonotypes with MiXCR by TCRdb, which kept only in-frame beta chains. Each entry merges the rows of one CDR3 protein and shows their most common DNA and genes. This sample comprises 35,000 to 45,000 distinct CDR3 sequences, approximately 55% of them detected only once. The biggest ten clones account for about 25% of the sample. Sequenced material: peripheral blood. These receptor sequences come from an adult woman with stable Graves' hyperthyroidism.

V is TRBV10-3 and J is TRBJ2-5; no reliable D call. This CDR3 spans 13 amino acids. V dropped 6 bases and J dropped 2 bases, with 10 bases sitting between them. Germline V gene data show CDR1 as ENHRY and CDR2 as SYGVKD. CDR3 bases: TGTGCCATCAGGCAAAACGCTCAAGAGACCCAGTACTTC. Amino acid sequence: CAIRQNAQETQYF.

V gene TRBV29-1 combines with J gene TRBJ1-2; 9 positions agree with TRBD1. The CDR3 has 14 amino acids. J gave up 1 base and V 6 bases, and 6 bases lay outside the gene matches. Germline assignment: CDR1 SQVTM and CDR2 ANQGSEA. The CDR3 DNA reads TGCAGCGTGGGACAGGGCAGGGATAACTATGGCTACACCTTC. Translation: CSVGQGRDNYGYTF. The full variable domain, with the rest looked up from reference TRBV29-1 and TRBJ1-2, is SAVISQKPSRDICQRGTSLTIQCQVDSQVTMMFWYRQQPGQSLTLIATANQGSEATYESGFVIDKFPISRPNLTFSTLTVSNMSPEDSSIYLCSVGQGRDNYGYTFGSGTRLTVV.

The table lists this clonotype with many counts. The chain recombines TRBV6-9 with TRBJ1-1, with 7 bases matching TRBD1. J lost 1 base, V lost 0 bases, and 8 bases had no gene match. From germline, CDR1 is MNHGY and CDR2 SVAAGI. This CDR3 has 17 amino acids. As DNA, the CDR3 is TGTGCCAGCAGTTATTCGTCGCAGGGGGGGGGGAACACTGAAGCTTTCTTT. As protein: CASSYSSQGGGNTEAFF.

CDR3 protein: CASSQEAARIVPEQFF. The CDR3 DNA follows: TGTGCCAGCAGCCAAGAAGCAGCAAGGATCGTACCTGAGCAGTTCTTC. The chain uses TRBV14 and TRBJ2-1; D gene ambiguous. Looked up from germline, CDR1 is SGHDN and CDR2 is FVKESK. This CDR3 has 16 amino acids. V was pared by 0 bases and J by 9 bases, with 18 bases between.

There are many counts of this clonotype. The gene calls are TRBV6-6 and TRBJ2-5; 10 nucleotides match TRBD1. The CDR3 is made up of 14 amino acids. V dropped 7 bases and J dropped 5; count of bases not matched to a gene: 7. The germline V gene encodes CDR1 MNHNY and CDR2 SVGAGI (reference sequence). The CDR3 here is CASNPTGGRETQYF. The CDR3 DNA reads TGTGCCAGCAACCCGACAGGGGGCAGGGAGACCCAGTACTTC.

The sample holds many counts of this clonotype. CDR3 residues: CASSVGEFETQYF. The CDR3 nucleotides are TGTGCCAGCAGCGTAGGGGAGTTTGAGACCCAGTACTTC. V usage is TRBV9 and J usage is TRBJ2-5; the D gene is possibly TRBD2 (5 bases). Germline CDR1 SGDLS, CDR2 YYNGEE. This CDR3 has 13 amino acids. V lost 0 bases, J lost 5 bases, and 8 bases lay in between.

There are many counts of this clonotype. V and J are TRBV29-1 and TRBJ1-2; 8 bases are shared with TRBD1. The CDR3 spans 13 residues. Germline V gene lookup returns CDR1 SQVTM and CDR2 ANQGSEA. Unmatched junction bases numbered 6, after V lost 5 bases and J lost 4 bases. The CDR3 sequence is CSVQQGGGYGYTF. CDR3 nucleotides: TGCAGCGTTCAACAGGGGGGTGGCTATGGCTACACCTTC.

The V call is TRBV7-9, the J call TRBJ1-6; D remains ambiguous. The CDR3 has 13 residues. V was pared by 8 bases and J by 1 base, with 6 bases between. The V gene's germline CDR1 is SEHNR and CDR2 FQNEAQ (reference sequence). CDR3 residues: CASRDSYNSPLHF. DNA of the CDR3: TGTGCCAGCCGGGATTCCTATAATTCACCCCTCCACTTT.

V usage is TRBV20-1 and J usage is TRBJ2-5, with 12 bases identical to TRBD2. The V and J ends lost 6 bases and 0 bases, in that order; junction bases with no gene match: 8. This CDR3 comprises 16 residues. Germline loops: CDR1 DFQATT, CDR2 SNEGSKA (reference sequence). The CDR3 DNA follows: TGCAGTGCCAGCAGTACTAGCGGGGGGTACCAAGAGACCCAGTACTTC. Residues: CSASSTSGGYQETQYF.

CDR3 protein: CAIRGTGGNYGYTF. DNA for the CDR3: TGTGCCATCAGGGGGACAGGGGGAAACTATGGCTACACCTTC. The gene calls are TRBV10-3 and TRBJ1-2; 11 positions match TRBD1. Germline trimming cut 6 bases from V and 2 bases from J; bases unmatched to any gene: 2. Germline CDR1 reads ENHRY; CDR2 reads SYGVKD. The CDR3 length is 14 residues.

V and J are TRBV29-1 and TRBJ1-4; 9 bases align to TRBD1. V was clipped by 5 bases and J by 7 bases; unmatched bases: 2. Germline V gene data show CDR1 as SQVTM and CDR2 as ANQGSEA. This CDR3 is built from 12 residues. The CDR3 region is CSVWDRAEKLFF. CDR3 nucleotides: TGCAGCGTTTGGGACAGGGCTGAAAAACTGTTTTTT. The full variable domain, in which reference TRBV29-1 and TRBJ1-4 provide the parts outside the CDR3, is SAVISQKPSRDICQRGTSLTIQCQVDSQVTMMFWYRQQPGQSLTLIATANQGSEATYESGFVIDKFPISRPNLTFSTLTVSNMSPEDSSIYLCSVWDRAEKLFFGSGTQLSVL.

In its sample, this clonotype was seen many times. The J gene is TRBJ1-4, the V gene TRBV9, with TRBD1 matching 8 bases. The CDR3 is 14 amino acids. CDR1 SGDLS and CDR2 YYNGEE come from the germline V gene. V lost 4 bases to trimming and J lost 6 bases; unmatched junction nucleotides: 5. CDR3 residues: CASSTGTGHEKLFF. The CDR3 DNA is TGTGCCAGCAGCACCGGGACAGGACATGAAAAACTGTTTTTT.

As regards this clonotype: An end of the junction does not agree with germline; a read error may underlie this. The chain couples TRBV7-8 to TRBJ2-5, with a weak D call TRBD1 (5 bases). CDR1 SGHVS and CDR2 FQNEAQ come from the germline V gene. This CDR3 has 17 residues. The CDR3 reads CASSQTRARQKDQPQYF. CDR3 coding DNA: TGCGCCAGCAGCCAAACCAGGGCACGACAGAAAGATCAGCCCCAGTACTTC.

There are many counts of this clonotype. The chain has TRBV6-5 and TRBJ2-7; D is unclear. The CDR3 sequence is 15 residues long. Germline lookup yields CDR1 MNHEY and CDR2 SVGAGI. The V gene lost 6 bases and the J gene lost 1 base, with 16 bases spanning the gap. The DNA of the CDR3 is TGTGCCAGCAGCCTACTTAGCCAGGCATCCTACGAGCAGTACTTC. As protein: CASSLLSQASYEQYF.

The V gene is TRBV25-1, the J gene TRBJ2-6, with D hard to call. CDR1 and CDR2 (germline): MGHDK, SYGVNS. The CDR3 loop spans 15 amino acids. V was cut by 5 bases and J by 1 base, with 9 bases left in between. The CDR3 is CASSSGRSGANVLTF. The CDR3 DNA is TGTGCCAGCAGTTCCGGCAGGTCTGGGGCCAACGTCCTGACTTTC.

The rearrangement uses TRBV29-1 and TRBJ2-7; tentatively, D is TRBD1 (6 bases). With 6 bases removed from V and 9 bases from J, the gap between germline ends came to 15 bases. CDR1 and CDR2 (germline): SQVTM, ANQGSEA. The CDR3 consists of 11 residues. CDR3 in DNA: TGCAGCGTAACAAGGGGCAGGGGGCAGTACTTC. Amino acid sequence: CSVTRGRGQYF.

The sample holds a few counts of this clonotype. The V call is TRBV19, the J call TRBJ2-1, with 7 nucleotides matching TRBD2. CDR1 and CDR2 (germline): LNHDA, SQIVND (reference sequence). This CDR3 comprises 16 residues. Trimming cost V 0 bases and J 3 bases; bases outside gene matches: 5. CDR3 coding DNA: TGTGCCAGTAGTATAGAGAGCGGGATTGGCTACAATGAGCAGTTCTTC. As protein: CASSIESGIGYNEQFF.

This chain links TRBV10-3 with TRBJ2-7, with a weak D call TRBD1 (7 bases). Looked up from germline, CDR1 is ENHRY and CDR2 is SYGVKD. V lost 6 bases and J 5 bases, leaving 17 bases between the germline ends. The CDR3 has 14 amino acids. The CDR3 sequence: CAIRVEGAPHEQYF. CDR3 nucleotides: TGTGCCATCAGGGTGGAGGGGGCTCCCCACGAGCAGTACTTC.

Note on this clonotype: The junction departs from the called germline gene at one end, perhaps through a read error. The rearrangement joins TRBV7-2 to TRBJ1-2, with TRBD1 identical over 8 bases. Per the germline V gene, CDR1 is SGHTA and CDR2 is FQGNSA. The length of the CDR3 is 19 residues. CDR3 region: CASGLVPWVLDRAADGYTF. Written as DNA, the CDR3 is TGTGCCAGCGGCTTAGTTCCGTGGGTTTTGGACAGGGCTGCGGATGGCTACACCTTC.

The rearrangement links TRBV7-2 to TRBJ2-5; 11 bases map to TRBD1. Germline lookup yields CDR1 SGHTA and CDR2 FQGNSA. The CDR3 loop spans 15 amino acids. Trimming took 5 bases from V and 6 from J; bases not matched to a gene: 8. The CDR3 DNA reads TGTGCCAGCAGCGTGGGGACAGGGGGAAGGCAGACCCAGTACTTC. As protein: CASSVGTGGRQTQYF.

This clonotype was picked up many times. This sequence joins TRBV5-6 and TRBJ1-1; D is uncertain. Looked up from germline, CDR1 is SGHDT and CDR2 is YYEEEE. The CDR3 covers 17 residues. V gave up 2 bases and J gave up 5 bases, with 22 bases separating them. The CDR3 DNA sequence: TGTGCCAGCAGCTTATTCGGAGTTGGGTGGGTTCGTACTGAAGCTTTCTTT. Protein sequence: CASSLFGVGWVRTEAFF.

There are a few counts of this clonotype. The V and J genes are TRBV7-3 and TRBJ2-1; possible D gene TRBD1, 5 bases. Germline-derived CDR1 and CDR2 are SGHTA and FQGTGA. V shed 4 bases and J shed 6 bases, with 13 bases lying between them. CDR3 length equals 14 residues. The chain's CDR3 is CASSSTLQVNEQFF. The CDR3 nucleotides are TGTGCCAGCAGCTCCACCCTACAGGTCAATGAGCAGTTCTTC.

This clonotype was found a few times. This chain links TRBV29-1 with TRBJ1-2; TRBD1 aligns across 12 bases. Looked up from germline, CDR1 is SQVTM and CDR2 is ANQGSEA. The CDR3 spans 14 residues. Losses at the gene ends were 4 bases for V and 6 bases for J; bases not matched to a gene: 6. The CDR3 region is CSVAAGQGADGYTF. The CDR3 DNA reads as TGCAGCGTTGCCGCGGGACAGGGGGCGGATGGCTACACCTTC.

In the case of this clonotype: Here the CDR3 omits its conserved ending phenylalanine or tryptophan, so a read error is the likely source. The CDR3 loop is CASSERGQISTEAFS. The DNA for the CDR3 is TGTGCCAGCAGTGAAAGAGGGCAGATTAGCACTGAAGCTTTCTCT. The V call is TRBV2, the J call TRBJ1-1, with unresolved D. In germline, CDR1 is SNHLY, CDR2 FYNNEI. The CDR3 contains 15 residues. Trimming pared 2 bases from V and 4 bases from J, leaving 14 bases between.

This clonotype appeared many times. V and J are TRBV5-1 and TRBJ2-3, with D perhaps matching TRBD2 (5 bases). Germline values: CDR1 SGHRS, CDR2 YFSETQ. V lost 0 bases to trimming and J lost 5 bases, with 16 bases between them. CDR3 length: 16 residues. The CDR3 sequence: CASSLGGGVSQDTQYF. The CDR3, as DNA: TGCGCCAGCAGCTTGGGAGGAGGAGTTTCGCAAGATACGCAGTATTTT.

This clonotype was counted once. The chain employs TRBV9 and TRBJ2-2, with 8 bases fitting TRBD1. The CDR3 extends over 14 amino acids. CDR1 is SGDLS and CDR2 is YYNGEE in the germline V gene. J was trimmed by 5 bases and V by 4 bases; bases with no gene match: 4. The CDR3 loop is CASSPDRATGELFF. The CDR3 nucleotides read TGTGCCAGCAGCCCGGACAGGGCGACCGGGGAGCTGTTTTTT.

In its sample, this clonotype was seen many times. CDR3 sequence reads: CSAGQSLSSYNSPLHF. The CDR3 bases are TGCAGTGCTGGGCAGTCTTTGAGCTCCTATAATTCACCCCTCCACTTT. The rearrangement uses TRBV20-1 and TRBJ1-6, with D unclear. The ends were cut back, 5 bases at V and 0 bases at J, with 14 bases in the middle. This CDR3 comprises 16 residues. Germline V gene sequence: CDR1 DFQATT, CDR2 SNEGSKA (reference sequence).

In nucleotides, the CDR3 is TGTGCCAGCAGTCTCGCAGGGACGGAGACCCAGCATTTT. This translates into CASSLAGTETQHF. The gene calls are TRBV12-3 or TRBV12-4 and TRBJ1-5, with D possibly TRBD1 on 5 matching bases. The CDR3 sequence is 13 residues long. V was clipped by 5 bases and J by 11 bases, with 16 bases between them.

On this clonotype itself: The DNA is omitted, as the CDR3 cannot be located on it reliably, and the CDR3 follows TCRdb's listing. The chain links TRBV7-9 to TRBJ2-5; the table's D gene call, TRBD1, was not cross checked with the DNA. In germline, CDR1 is SEHNR, CDR2 FQNEAQ (reference sequence). The CDR3 has 16 residues if both end residues are counted. CDR3 in amino acids: CASSFGQGASQETHYF.

The J gene is TRBJ2-7, the V gene TRBV7-9, with 7 bases fitting TRBD2. The CDR3 spans 14 residues. Trimming at V came to 5 bases and at J to 5 bases, leaving 9 bases not matched to a gene. The germline V gene encodes CDR1 SEHNR and CDR2 FQNEAQ (reference sequence). In DNA form, the CDR3 reads TGTGCCAGCAGCCCGGTTGGCGGGAGCGACGAGCAGTACTTC. Amino acid sequence: CASSPVGGSDEQYF.